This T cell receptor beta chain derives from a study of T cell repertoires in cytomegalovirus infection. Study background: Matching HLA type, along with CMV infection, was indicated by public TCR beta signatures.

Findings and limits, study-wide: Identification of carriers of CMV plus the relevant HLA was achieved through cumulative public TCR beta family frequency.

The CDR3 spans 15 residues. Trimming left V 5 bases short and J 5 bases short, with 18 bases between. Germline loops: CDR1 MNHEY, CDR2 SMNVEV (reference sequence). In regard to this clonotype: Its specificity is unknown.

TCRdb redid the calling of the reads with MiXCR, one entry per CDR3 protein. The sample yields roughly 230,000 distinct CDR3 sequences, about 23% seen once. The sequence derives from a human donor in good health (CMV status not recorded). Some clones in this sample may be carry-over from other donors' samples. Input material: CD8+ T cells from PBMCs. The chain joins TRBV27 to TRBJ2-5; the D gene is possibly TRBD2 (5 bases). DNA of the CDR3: TGTGCCAGCAGTGCGATGGACTCCTCTCAGGAGACCCAGTACTTC. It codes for CASSAMDSSQETQYF.